The 27 T cell receptor beta chains given below trace back to one sample, sequenced in a study of cytomegalovirus exposure and HLA in healthy donors. PCR employed 60 Vbeta and 13 Jbeta primers. Method: immunoSEQ multiplex PCR; TCRdb's copy keeps in-frame clones and lacks some. The data show about 200,000 clones, around 80% seen once. What was sequenced was PBMCs. The receptors were gathered from a man aged 50-59 years in good health and CMV-seronegative.

V and J are TRBV5-8 and TRBJ2-7; 8 bases agree with TRBD1. CDR3 length equals 15 residues. Germline values: CDR1 SGHTS, CDR2 YDEGEE. J lost 0 bases, V lost 4 bases, and 6 bases had no gene match. As DNA, the CDR3 is TGTGCCAGCAGCGACCCGGGACAGGCCTCCTACGAGCAGTACTTC. This translates into CASSDPGQASYEQYF.

The gene calls are TRBV7-9 and TRBJ1-4; 7 nucleotides match TRBD1. This CDR3 has 15 residues. Unmatched junction bases numbered 6, after V lost 4 bases and J lost 4 bases. Germline CDR1 reads SEHNR; CDR2 reads FQNEAQ (reference sequence). The CDR3 sequence is CASSSGTALNEKLFF. In DNA, the CDR3 is TGTGCCAGCAGCTCCGGGACAGCCCTTAATGAAAAACTGTTTTTT. Using reference TRBV7-9 and TRBJ1-4 for the parts outside the CDR3, the full variable domain is DTGVSQNPRHKITKRGQNVTFRCDPISEHNRLYWYRQTLGQGPEFLTYFQNEAQLEKSRLLSDRFSAERPKGSFSTLEIQRTEQGDSAMYLCASSSGTALNEKLFFGSGTQLSVL.

The V call is TRBV27, the J call TRBJ2-7; D might be TRBD1 (5 bases). Germline V CDR1 and CDR2: MNHEY, SMNVEV (reference sequence). Between the trimmed V and J ends, which lost 0 bases and 1 base, there was a span of 7 bases. The CDR3 sequence is 14 residues long. CDR3 amino acids: CASSLSSGSYEQYF. DNA of the CDR3: TGTGCCAGCAGTTTATCGTCAGGGTCCTACGAGCAGTACTTC.

V usage is TRBV6-1 and J usage is TRBJ2-1; TRBD2 agrees at 10 bases. The CDR3 contains 14 residues. Germline loops: CDR1 MNHNS, CDR2 SASEGT. The trim removed 11 bases at V and 7 bases at J, leaving 11 bases unmatched. As DNA, the CDR3 is TGTGCCCTCATGGGTAGCGGGAGGCTGAATGAGCAGTTCTTC. Translated, it gives CALMGSGRLNEQFF.

The sample holds a few counts of this clone. This chain joins TRBV9 and TRBJ2-3, with D possibly being TRBD2 (6 bases). Germline lookup yields CDR1 SGDLS and CDR2 YYNGEE. V lost 0 bases to trimming and J lost 2 bases, with 10 bases between them. This CDR3 has 15 amino acids. The CDR3 protein is CASSVESGFTDTQYF. The CDR3 DNA sequence: TGTGCCAGCAGCGTAGAAAGCGGGTTCACAGATACGCAGTATTTT.

The V call is TRBV5-1, the J call TRBJ2-3; 8 bases line up with TRBD2. Germline-derived CDR1 and CDR2 are SGHRS and YFSETQ. V was pared by 5 bases and J by 4 bases, with 9 bases of the junction left unmatched. The CDR3 spans 15 residues. CDR3 DNA: TGCGCCAGCAGTCCGGGACTAGAGGTATCAGATACGCAGTATTTT. This sequence encodes CASSPGLEVSDTQYF.

The chain couples TRBV5-1 to TRBJ2-7; 10 bases line up with TRBD1. The V and J ends lost 5 bases and 4 bases, in that order; junction bases with no gene match: 6. There are 14 residues in the CDR3. Germline CDR1 SGHRS, CDR2 YFSETQ. In nucleotides, the CDR3 is TGCGCCAGCAGACCGGACAGGGGGATGTACGAGCAGTACTTC. Translation gives CASRPDRGMYEQYF.

This chain uses TRBV6-5 with TRBJ1-1, with a possible D match to TRBD1 (5 bases). Trimming removed 0 bases at V and 1 base at J, with 9 bases between. Germline V gene lookup returns CDR1 MNHEY and CDR2 SVGAGI. This CDR3 has 15 amino acids. This CDR3 reads CASSYSRQTNTEAFF. The CDR3 nucleotides are TGTGCCAGCAGTTACTCCCGACAGACGAACACTGAAGCTTTCTTT.

This chain uses TRBV9 with TRBJ2-1; perhaps TRBD1 as D (5 bases). The CDR3 has 10 amino acids. The germline V and J ends were trimmed by 8 bases and 9 bases, with 9 bases remaining between them. CDR1 SGDLS and CDR2 YYNGEE come from the germline V gene. This chain's CDR3 is CASADTEQFF. The CDR3 DNA sequence: TGTGCCAGTGCGGACACTGAGCAGTTCTTC.

The gene calls are TRBV6-5 and TRBJ1-1, with TRBD1 identical over 8 bases. Germline assignment: CDR1 MNHEY and CDR2 SVGAGI. The CDR3 consists of 14 residues. V gave up 7 bases and J gave up 0 bases; unmatched junction bases: 4. CDR3 bases: TGTGCCAGCACCAAGGACAGGGTGAACACTGAAGCTTTCTTT. Translation: CASTKDRVNTEAFF.

The rearrangement joins TRBV5-6 to TRBJ2-6; the D gene is possibly TRBD2 (5 bases). Trimming took off 4 bases at V and 0 bases at J, with 11 bases between the two ends. Germline V gene sequence: CDR1 SGHDT, CDR2 YYEEEE. CDR3 length: 16 residues. DNA of the CDR3: TGTGCCAGCAGCCCCGAGGGTGGCTCTGGGGCCAACGTCCTGACTTTC. Amino acid sequence: CASSPEGGSGANVLTF.

J is TRBJ1-1 and V is TRBV7-2, with D possibly being TRBD1 (5 bases). The CDR3 contains 13 residues. The V gene's germline CDR1 is SGHTA and CDR2 FQGNSA. Trimming shortened V by 4 bases and J by 5 bases, and 11 bases separated the two germline ends. DNA of the CDR3: TGTGCCAGCAGCTCATCCAGGGAAACTGAAGCTTTCTTT. Translated, it gives CASSSSRETEAFF.

The rearrangement links TRBV5-4 to TRBJ2-5; TRBD2 aligns across 12 bases. Per germline, CDR1 SGHNT and CDR2 YYREEE (reference sequence). Trimming at V came to 4 bases and at J to 1 base, leaving 2 bases not matched to a gene. The CDR3 is 15 residues long. The CDR3 is CASSPTSGSQETQYF. CDR3 DNA: TGTGCCAGCAGCCCGACTAGCGGGAGCCAAGAGACCCAGTACTTC.

This clone has only a few counts. J is TRBJ1-1 and V is TRBV19, with a tentative D call TRBD1 (6 bases). Germline V CDR1 and CDR2: LNHDA, SQIVND (reference sequence). Trimming stripped 6 bases from V and 4 bases from J, with 15 bases between. This CDR3 region has 14 residues. CDR3 sequence reads: CASSQLDRTTEAFF. The DNA for the CDR3 is TGTGCCAGTAGCCAACTCGACAGGACCACTGAAGCTTTCTTT.

This clone was seen a handful of times. This rearrangement joins TRBV29-1 to TRBJ2-7, with a possible D match to TRBD2 (6 bases). Between the trimmed V and J ends, which lost 6 bases and 3 bases, there was a span of 15 bases. Germline assignment: CDR1 SQVTM and CDR2 ANQGSEA. The CDR3 totals 13 residues. Here the CDR3 reads CSVLSGVYYEQYF. The CDR3 DNA is TGCAGCGTCCTTTCGGGAGTTTACTACGAGCAGTACTTC.

In this sample, this clone turned up a few times. The rearrangement uses TRBV9 and TRBJ2-1, with TRBD2 as a possible D gene (5 bases). The V gene lost 5 bases and the J gene lost 7 bases, with 7 bases spanning the gap. The germline CDR1 and CDR2 sequences are SGDLS and YYNGEE. This CDR3 is built from 11 residues. CDR3 amino acids: CASRGGNEQFF. For the CDR3, the DNA is TGTGCCAGCAGGGGCGGGAATGAGCAGTTCTTC.

CDR3: CASSHARNEQFF. The CDR3 bases are TGCGCCAGCAGCCACGCTAGGAATGAGCAGTTCTTC. The V gene is TRBV4-1, the J gene TRBJ2-1, with no clear D. Trimming pared 3 bases from V and 7 bases from J, leaving 7 bases between. The CDR3 runs to 12 residues. Looked up from germline, CDR1 is MGHRA and CDR2 is YSYEKL.

The chain uses TRBV30 and TRBJ1-1; a possible D gene is TRBD1 (6 bases). Between the trimmed V and J ends, which lost 1 base and 6 bases, there was a span of 12 bases. CDR1 and CDR2 from the germline V gene are GTSNPN and SVGIG (reference sequence). The CDR3 length is 13 residues. CDR3 loop: CAWSGSGESEAFF. The CDR3 DNA reads as TGTGCCTGGAGTGGGTCAGGGGAGTCTGAAGCTTTCTTT. Using reference TRBV30 and TRBJ1-1 for the parts outside the CDR3, the full variable domain is SQTIHQWPATLVQPVGSPLSLECTVEGTSNPNLYWYRQAAGRGLQLLFYSVGIGQISSEVPQNLSASRPQDRQFILSSKKLLLSDSGFYLCAWSGSGESEAFFGQGTRLTVV.

The genes are TRBV6-1 and TRBJ1-1, with 10 bases lining up with TRBD1. The ends lost 5 bases at V and 5 bases at J; junction bases unmatched: 8. Looked up from germline, CDR1 is MNHNS and CDR2 is SASEGT. The CDR3 extends over 15 amino acids. CDR3 sequence (DNA): TGTGCCAGCAGTCGGCCGGGGACAGGGGATACTGAAGCTTTCTTT. Translated, it gives CASSRPGTGDTEAFF.

The genes are TRBV28 and TRBJ1-5; D remains unclear. CDR3 length: 14 residues. Per germline, CDR1 MDHEN and CDR2 SYDVKM. Trimming stripped 6 bases from V and 4 bases from J, with 13 bases between. The CDR3 bases are TGTGCCAGCAGCACTTACACGGGGAATCAGCCCCAGCATTTT. Its translation: CASSTYTGNQPQHF.

The chain uses TRBV7-2 and TRBJ1-2; 7 bases are a match to TRBD1. The CDR3 contains 17 residues. The germline V gene has CDR1 SGHTA and CDR2 FQGNSA. The V and J ends lost 6 bases and 6 bases, in that order; junction bases with no gene match: 19. CDR3 DNA sequence: TGTGCCAGCAGTCTAGGAGGAGAACAGGGGTTTTTGGATGGCTACACCTTC. Translating gives CASSLGGEQGFLDGYTF.

The chain couples TRBV21-1 to TRBJ2-2; TRBD2, as called in the table, went unchecked against the DNA. TRBV21-1 is a recognized pseudogene. The CDR3 runs 18 residues. The CDR3 protein is CASSKALAEGPDTGELFF. Written as DNA, the CDR3 is TGTGCCAGCAGCAAAGCTCTAGCGGAGGGGCCCGACACCGGGGAGCTGTTTTTT.

This chain uses TRBV2 with TRBJ2-5; D is perhaps TRBD2 (5 bases). The CDR3 contains 15 residues. V was clipped by 7 bases and J by 5 bases, with 20 bases between them. The germline gives CDR1 SNHLY, CDR2 FYNNEI. CDR3 in amino acids: CASTPPRAIAETQYF. CDR3 nucleotide sequence: TGTGCCAGCACCCCCCCCCGGGCCATAGCGGAGACCCAGTACTTC.

V gene TRBV9 combines with J gene TRBJ1-1, with D unclear. This CDR3 has 15 residues. Germline V CDR1 and CDR2: SGDLS, YYNGEE. Trimming left V 1 base short and J 6 bases short, with 16 bases between. The CDR3 is CASSVNPGGSAEAFF. The CDR3 coding sequence is TGTGCCAGCAGCGTAAACCCCGGAGGAAGCGCTGAAGCTTTCTTT.

This chain uses TRBV5-1 with TRBJ1-1; 8 positions agree with TRBD1. The J segment lost 3 bases and the V segment lost 4 bases, leaving 8 bases of the junction unmatched. This CDR3 has 15 amino acids. Germline V gene sequence: CDR1 SGHRS, CDR2 YFSETQ. In DNA form, the CDR3 reads TGCGCCAGCAGCCCCGGCCAGGGGGCATACACTGAAGCTTTCTTT. It is translated as CASSPGQGAYTEAFF.

CDR3 sequence: CASSQGTTGEKLFF. The DNA for the CDR3 is TGTGCCAGCAGCCAAGGGACAACCGGAGAAAAACTGTTTTTT. This chain uses TRBV4-2 with TRBJ1-4; TRBD1 might be the D (5 bases). The CDR3 has 14 residues. Trimming took 1 base from V and 8 from J, leaving 11 bases between them. Germline-derived CDR1 and CDR2 are LGHNA and YNFKEQ.

This clone appeared once. The chain employs TRBV18 and TRBJ1-1; TRBD1 matches 9 bases. The germline CDR1 and CDR2 sequences are KGHSH and LQKENI. This CDR3 is built from 14 residues. V shed 3 bases and J 4 bases; nucleotides not matched to a gene: 3. The CDR3 nucleotides are TGTGCCAGCTCACCCGGACAGGGGATCACTGAAGCTTTCTTT. Translating gives CASSPGQGITEAFF.